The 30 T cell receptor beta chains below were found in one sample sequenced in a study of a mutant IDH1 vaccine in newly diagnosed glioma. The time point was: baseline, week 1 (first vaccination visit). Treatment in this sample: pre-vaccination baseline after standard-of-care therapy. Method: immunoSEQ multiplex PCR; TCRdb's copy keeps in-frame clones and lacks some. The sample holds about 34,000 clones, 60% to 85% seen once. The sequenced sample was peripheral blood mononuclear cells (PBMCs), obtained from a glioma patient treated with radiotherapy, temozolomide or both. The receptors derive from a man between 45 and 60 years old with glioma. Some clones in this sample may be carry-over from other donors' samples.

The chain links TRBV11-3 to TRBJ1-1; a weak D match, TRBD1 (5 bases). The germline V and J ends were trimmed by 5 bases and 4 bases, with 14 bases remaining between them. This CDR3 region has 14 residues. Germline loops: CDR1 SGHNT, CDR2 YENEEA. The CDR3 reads CASSPSRGVTEAFF. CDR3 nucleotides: TGTGCCAGCAGCCCGAGTCGGGGGGTCACTGAAGCTTTCTTT.

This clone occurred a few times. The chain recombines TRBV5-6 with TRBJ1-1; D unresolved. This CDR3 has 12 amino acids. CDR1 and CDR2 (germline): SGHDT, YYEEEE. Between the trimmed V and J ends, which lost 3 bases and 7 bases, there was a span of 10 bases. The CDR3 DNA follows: TGTGCCAGCAGCTGGGAGGGCAGTGAAGCTTTCTTT. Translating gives CASSWEGSEAFF.

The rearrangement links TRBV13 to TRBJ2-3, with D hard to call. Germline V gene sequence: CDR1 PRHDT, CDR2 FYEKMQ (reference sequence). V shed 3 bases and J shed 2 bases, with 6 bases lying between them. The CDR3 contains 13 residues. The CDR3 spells CASSLYATDTQYF. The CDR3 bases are TGTGCCAGCAGCTTGTACGCCACAGATACGCAGTATTTT.

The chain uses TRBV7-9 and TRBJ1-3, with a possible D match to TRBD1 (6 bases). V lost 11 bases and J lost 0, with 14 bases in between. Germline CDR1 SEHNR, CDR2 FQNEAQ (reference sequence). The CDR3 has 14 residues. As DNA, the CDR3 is TGTGCCGGGCGACAGGAGAGCTCTGGAAACACCATATATTTT. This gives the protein CAGRQESSGNTIYF.

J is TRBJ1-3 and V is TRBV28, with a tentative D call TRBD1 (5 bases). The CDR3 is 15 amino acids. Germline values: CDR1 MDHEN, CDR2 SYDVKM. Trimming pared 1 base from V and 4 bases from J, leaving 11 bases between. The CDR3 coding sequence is TGTGCCAGCAGTTTATTCAGGACAAACGGAAACACCATATATTTT. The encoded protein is CASSLFRTNGNTIYF. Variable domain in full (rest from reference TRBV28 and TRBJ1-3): DVKVTQSSRYLVKRTGEKVFLECVQDMDHENMFWYRQDPGLGLRLIYFSYDVKMKEKGDIPEGYSVSREKKERFSLILESASTNQTSMYLCASSLFRTNGNTIYFGEGSWLTVV.

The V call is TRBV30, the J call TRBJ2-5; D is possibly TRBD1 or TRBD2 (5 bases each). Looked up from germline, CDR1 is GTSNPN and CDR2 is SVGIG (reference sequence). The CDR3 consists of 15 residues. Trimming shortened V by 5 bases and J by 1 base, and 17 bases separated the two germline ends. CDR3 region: CAWAPLGTAQETQYF. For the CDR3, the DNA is TGTGCCTGGGCCCCCCTCGGGACGGCCCAAGAGACCCAGTACTTC.

The CDR3 here is CAAGGLVDAFF. As DNA, the CDR3 is TGTGCCGCGGGGGGGCTGGTTGACGCTTTCTTT. This sequence joins TRBV27 and TRBJ1-1, with D perhaps matching TRBD1 (6 bases). Germline V lookup: CDR1 MNHEY, CDR2 SMNVEV (reference sequence). CDR3 length: 11 residues. The V gene lost 11 bases and the J gene lost 11 bases, with 18 bases spanning the gap.

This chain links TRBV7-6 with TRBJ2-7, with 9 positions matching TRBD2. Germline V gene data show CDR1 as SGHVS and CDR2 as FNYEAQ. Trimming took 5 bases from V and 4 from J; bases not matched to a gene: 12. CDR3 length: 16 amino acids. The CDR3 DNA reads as TGTGCCAGCAGCCCCTTACGTAGCGGGGGAAGGTACGAGCAGTACTTC. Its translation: CASSPLRSGGRYEQYF.

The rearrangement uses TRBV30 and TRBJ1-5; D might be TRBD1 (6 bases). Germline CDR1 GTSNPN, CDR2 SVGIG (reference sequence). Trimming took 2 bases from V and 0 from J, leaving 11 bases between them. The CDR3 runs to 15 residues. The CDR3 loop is CAWSTGTISNQPQHF. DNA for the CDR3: TGTGCCTGGAGTACCGGGACAATTAGCAATCAGCCCCAGCATTTT.

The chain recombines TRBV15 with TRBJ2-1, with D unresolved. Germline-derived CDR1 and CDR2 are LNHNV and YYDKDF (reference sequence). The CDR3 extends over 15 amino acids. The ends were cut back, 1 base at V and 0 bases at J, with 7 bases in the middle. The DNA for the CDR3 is TGTGCCACCAGCAGAGGGGGTATCTCCTACAATGAGCAGTTCTTC. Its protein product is CATSRGGISYNEQFF.

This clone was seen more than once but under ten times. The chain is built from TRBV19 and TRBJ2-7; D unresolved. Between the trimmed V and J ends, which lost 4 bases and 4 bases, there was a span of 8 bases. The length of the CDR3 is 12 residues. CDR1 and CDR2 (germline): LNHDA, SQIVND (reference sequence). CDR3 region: CASSTPPYEQYF. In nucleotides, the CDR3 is TGTGCCAGTAGTACGCCTCCTTACGAGCAGTACTTC.

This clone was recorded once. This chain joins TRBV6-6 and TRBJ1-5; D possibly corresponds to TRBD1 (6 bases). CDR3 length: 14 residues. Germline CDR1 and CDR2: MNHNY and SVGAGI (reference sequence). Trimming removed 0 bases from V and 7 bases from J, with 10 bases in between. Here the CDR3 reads CASSYSTRGQPQHF. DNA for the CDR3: TGTGCCAGCAGTTACTCGACCAGGGGACAGCCCCAGCATTTT.

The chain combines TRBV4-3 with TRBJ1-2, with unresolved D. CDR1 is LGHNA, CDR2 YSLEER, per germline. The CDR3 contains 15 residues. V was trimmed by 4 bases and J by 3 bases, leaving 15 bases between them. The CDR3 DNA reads TGCGCCAGCAGCCCACGCCCAGCGGTTTACTATGGCTACACCTTC. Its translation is CASSPRPAVYYGYTF.

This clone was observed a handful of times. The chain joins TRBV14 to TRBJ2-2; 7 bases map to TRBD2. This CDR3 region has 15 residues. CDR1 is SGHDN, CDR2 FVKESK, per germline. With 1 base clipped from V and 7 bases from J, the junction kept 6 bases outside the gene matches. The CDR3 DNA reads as TGTGCCAGCAGCCAAGCCAGGGAGGGTAGCGGGGAGCTGTTTTTT. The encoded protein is CASSQAREGSGELFF.

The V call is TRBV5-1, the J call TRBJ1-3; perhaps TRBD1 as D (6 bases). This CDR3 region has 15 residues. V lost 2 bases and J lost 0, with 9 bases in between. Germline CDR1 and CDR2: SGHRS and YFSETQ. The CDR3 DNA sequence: TGCGCCAGCAGCTTAGGGGGGGCCTCTGGAAACACCATATATTTT. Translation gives CASSLGGASGNTIYF. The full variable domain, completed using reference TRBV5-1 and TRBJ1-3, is KAGVTQTPRYLIKTRGQQVTLSCSPISGHRSVSWYQQTPGQGLQFLFEYFSETQRNKGNFPGRFSGRQFSNSRSEMNVSTLELGDSALYLCASSLGGASGNTIYFGEGSWLTVV.

The CDR3 is CASSSRQHSNQPQHF. The CDR3 DNA sequence: TGTGCCAGCAGCTCCAGACAGCATAGCAATCAGCCCCAGCATTTT. The chain has TRBV5-5 and TRBJ1-5; D is possibly TRBD1 (5 bases). Germline CDR1 is SGHKS and CDR2 is YYEKEE (reference sequence). Trimming took 3 bases from V and 0 from J, leaving 10 bases between them. This CDR3 contains 15 residues.

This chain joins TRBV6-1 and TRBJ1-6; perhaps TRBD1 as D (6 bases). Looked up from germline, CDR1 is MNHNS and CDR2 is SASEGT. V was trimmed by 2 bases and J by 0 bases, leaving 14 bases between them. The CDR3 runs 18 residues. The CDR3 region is CASSEPQGKRSYNSPLHF. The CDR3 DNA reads TGTGCCAGCAGTGAACCACAGGGTAAACGCTCCTATAATTCACCCCTCCACTTT.

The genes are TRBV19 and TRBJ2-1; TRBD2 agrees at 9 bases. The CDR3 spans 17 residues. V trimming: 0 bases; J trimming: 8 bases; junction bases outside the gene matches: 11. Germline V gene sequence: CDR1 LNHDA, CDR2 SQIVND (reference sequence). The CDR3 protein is CASSIDKERGAADEQFF. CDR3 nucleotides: TGTGCCAGTAGTATAGACAAGGAGCGGGGGGCCGCAGATGAGCAGTTCTTC. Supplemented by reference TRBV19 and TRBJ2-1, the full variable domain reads DGGITQSPKYLFRKEGQNVTLSCEQNLNHDAMYWYRQDPGQGLRLIYYSQIVNDFQKGDIAEGYSVSREKKESFPLTVTSAQKNPTAFYLCASSIDKERGAADEQFFGPGTRLTVL.

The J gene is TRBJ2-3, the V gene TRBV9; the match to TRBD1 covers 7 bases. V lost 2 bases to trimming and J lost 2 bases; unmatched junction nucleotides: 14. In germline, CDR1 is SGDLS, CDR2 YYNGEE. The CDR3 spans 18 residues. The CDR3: CASSVRPRGQRYTDTQYF. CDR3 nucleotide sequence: TGTGCCAGCAGCGTGAGACCGAGGGGACAGCGGTACACAGATACGCAGTATTTT.

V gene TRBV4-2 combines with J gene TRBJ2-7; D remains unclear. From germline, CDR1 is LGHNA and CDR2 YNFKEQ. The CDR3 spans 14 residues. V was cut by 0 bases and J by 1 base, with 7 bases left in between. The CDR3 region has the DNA TGTGCCAGCAGCCAAGATAAGTCGTCCTACGAGCAGTACTTC. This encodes CASSQDKSSYEQYF.

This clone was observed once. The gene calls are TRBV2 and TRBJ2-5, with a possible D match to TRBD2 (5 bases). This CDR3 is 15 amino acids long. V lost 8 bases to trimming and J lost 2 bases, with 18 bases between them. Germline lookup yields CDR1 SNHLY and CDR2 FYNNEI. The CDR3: CASGSPTRQQETQYF. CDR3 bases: TGTGCCAGCGGATCCCCTACTAGGCAACAAGAGACCCAGTACTTC.

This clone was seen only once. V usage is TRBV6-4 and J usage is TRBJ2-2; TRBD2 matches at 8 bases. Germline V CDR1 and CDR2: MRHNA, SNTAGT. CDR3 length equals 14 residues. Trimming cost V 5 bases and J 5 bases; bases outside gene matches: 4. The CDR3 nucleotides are TGTGCCAGCAGTATGACTAGCGTTACCGGGGAGCTGTTTTTT. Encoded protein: CASSMTSVTGELFF.

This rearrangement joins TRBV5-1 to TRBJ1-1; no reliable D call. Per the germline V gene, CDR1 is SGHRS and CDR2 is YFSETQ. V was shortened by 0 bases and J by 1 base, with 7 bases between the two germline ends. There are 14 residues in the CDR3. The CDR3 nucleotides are TGCGCCAGCAGCTTGGACGGTCCGAACACTGAAGCTTTCTTT. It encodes CASSLDGPNTEAFF.

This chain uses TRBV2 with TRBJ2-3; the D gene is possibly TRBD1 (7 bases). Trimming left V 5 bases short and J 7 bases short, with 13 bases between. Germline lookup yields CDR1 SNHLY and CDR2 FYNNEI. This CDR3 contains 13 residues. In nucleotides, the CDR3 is TGTGCCAGCAGTACAGGGGCGGGGAATACGCAGTATTTT. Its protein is CASSTGAGNTQYF.

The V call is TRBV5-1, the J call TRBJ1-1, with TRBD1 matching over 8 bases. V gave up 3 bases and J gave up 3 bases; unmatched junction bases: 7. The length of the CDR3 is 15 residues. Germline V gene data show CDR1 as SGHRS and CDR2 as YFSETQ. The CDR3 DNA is TGCGCCAGCAGCTGGGGACCGGGACAGGACACTGAAGCTTTCTTT. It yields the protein CASSWGPGQDTEAFF.

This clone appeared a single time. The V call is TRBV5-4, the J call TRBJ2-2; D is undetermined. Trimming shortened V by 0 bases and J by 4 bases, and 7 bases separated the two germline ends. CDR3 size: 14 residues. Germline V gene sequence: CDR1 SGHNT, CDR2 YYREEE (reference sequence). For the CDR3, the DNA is TGTGCCAGCAGCTTGGAGTCGAGCACCGGGGAGCTGTTTTTT. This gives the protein CASSLESSTGELFF.

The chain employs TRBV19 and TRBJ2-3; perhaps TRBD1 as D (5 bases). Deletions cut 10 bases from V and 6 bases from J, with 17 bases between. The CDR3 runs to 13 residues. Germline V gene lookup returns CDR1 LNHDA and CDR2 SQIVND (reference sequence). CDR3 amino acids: CATLSRVGDTQYF. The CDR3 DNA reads TGTGCCACCCTAAGCAGGGTAGGGGATACGCAGTATTTT. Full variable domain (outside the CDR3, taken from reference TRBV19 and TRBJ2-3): DGGITQSPKYLFRKEGQNVTLSCEQNLNHDAMYWYRQDPGQGLRLIYYSQIVNDFQKGDIAEGYSVSREKKESFPLTVTSAQKNPTAFYLCATLSRVGDTQYFGPGTRLTVL.

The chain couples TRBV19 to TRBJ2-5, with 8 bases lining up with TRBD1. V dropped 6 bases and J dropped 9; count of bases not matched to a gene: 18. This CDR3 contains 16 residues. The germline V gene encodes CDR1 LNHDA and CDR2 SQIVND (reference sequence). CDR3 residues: CASRPLGQGGSSPQYF. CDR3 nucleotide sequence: TGTGCCAGTAGACCCCTCGGACAGGGCGGTAGTTCGCCCCAGTACTTC.

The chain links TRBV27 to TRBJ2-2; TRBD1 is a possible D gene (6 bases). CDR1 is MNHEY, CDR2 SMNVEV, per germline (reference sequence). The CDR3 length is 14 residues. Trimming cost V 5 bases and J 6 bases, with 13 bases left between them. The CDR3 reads CASSLYRDAGELFF. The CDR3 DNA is TGTGCCAGCAGTCTATACAGGGACGCCGGGGAGCTGTTTTTT.

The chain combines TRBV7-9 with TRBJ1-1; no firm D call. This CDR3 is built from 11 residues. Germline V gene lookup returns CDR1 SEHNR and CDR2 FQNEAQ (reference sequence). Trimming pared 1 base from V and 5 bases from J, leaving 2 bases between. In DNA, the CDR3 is TGTGCCAGCAGCTTAGAGACTGAAGCTTTCTTT. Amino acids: CASSLETEAFF.